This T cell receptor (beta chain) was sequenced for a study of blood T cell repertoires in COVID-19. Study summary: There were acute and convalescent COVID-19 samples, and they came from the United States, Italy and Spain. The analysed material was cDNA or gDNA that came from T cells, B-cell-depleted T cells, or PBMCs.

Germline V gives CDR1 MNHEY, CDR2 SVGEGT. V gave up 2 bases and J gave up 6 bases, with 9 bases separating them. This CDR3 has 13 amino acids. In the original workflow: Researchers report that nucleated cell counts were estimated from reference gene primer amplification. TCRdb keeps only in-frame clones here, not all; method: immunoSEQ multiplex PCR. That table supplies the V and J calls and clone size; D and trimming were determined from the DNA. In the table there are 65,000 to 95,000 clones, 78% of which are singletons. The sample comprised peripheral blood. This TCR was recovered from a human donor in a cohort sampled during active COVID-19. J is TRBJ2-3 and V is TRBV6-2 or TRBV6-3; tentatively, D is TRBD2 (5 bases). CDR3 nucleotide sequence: TGTGCCAGCAGTTACCGTTGGAGGGATACGCAGTATTTT. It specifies CASSYRWRDTQYF.